The entry that follows covers one TCR beta chain sequence. The antigen is unknown. Only in-frame clones appear in the TCRdb table, and some are missing; sequencing was by immunoSEQ multiplex PCR. The table includes around 200,000 clones, approximately 61% detected once. The sample comes from a study of shared clonotypes between healthy human individuals. Study context: CD4 naive and memory got three plates each, CD8 naive two, CD8 memory one.

V was trimmed by 4 bases and J by 2 bases, leaving 12 bases between them. The CDR3 is 15 residues long. Germline CDR1 is SGHTA and CDR2 is FQGNSA. General study points: The study found about 5% of naive CD4 clonotypes shared across several donors.

The V call is TRBV7-2, the J call TRBJ1-3; possibly TRBD1 for D (5 bases). The TCR sequence derives from a young man in good health. The sample comprised memory CD4+ T cells sorted from blood. Subset reported: CD45RA-negative fraction. CDR3: CASSSWGSPGNTIYF. The DNA of the CDR3 is TGTGCCAGCAGCTCCTGGGGGTCGCCTGGAAACACCATATATTTT.